The sample holds many counts of the clone carrying this T cell receptor (beta chain). These data originate in a study of blood T cell repertoires in COVID-19. Study-level information: Whether acute or convalescent, the COVID-19 samples came from the United States, Italy and Spain. Sources were T cells, B-cell-depleted T cells, or PBMCs; the material itself was cDNA or gDNA.

V lost 4 bases and J lost 5, with 13 bases in between. The CDR3 runs to 13 residues. Per the germline V gene, CDR1 is SGHTS and CDR2 is YDEGEE. Original processing methods: For nucleated cells, counts were estimated from reference gene primer amplification. Data came from immunoSEQ multiplex PCR; TCRdb stores just in-frame clones and leaves some out. From that table come the V and J calls and clone size; the DNA was used to work out D and trimming. The table records 270,000 or so clones, roughly 83% of them present only once. What was sequenced was peripheral blood. The chain combines TRBV5-8 with TRBJ2-7; tentative D call: TRBD2 (6 bases). The sequence was obtained from a human donor with COVID-19, enrolled during active disease. The donor label of this sample is uncertain. The CDR3 loop reads CASSLPGVHEQYF. The DNA for the CDR3 is TGTGCCAGCAGCCTCCCGGGAGTCCACGAGCAGTACTTC.